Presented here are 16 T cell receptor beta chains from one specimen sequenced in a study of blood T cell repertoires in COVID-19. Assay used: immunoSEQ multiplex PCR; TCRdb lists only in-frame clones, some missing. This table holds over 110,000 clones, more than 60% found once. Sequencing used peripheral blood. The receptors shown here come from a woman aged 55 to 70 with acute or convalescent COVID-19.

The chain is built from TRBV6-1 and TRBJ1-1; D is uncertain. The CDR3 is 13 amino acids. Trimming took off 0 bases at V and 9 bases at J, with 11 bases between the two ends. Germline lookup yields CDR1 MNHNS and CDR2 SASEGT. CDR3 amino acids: CASSEARGRKAFF. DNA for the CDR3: TGTGCCAGCAGTGAAGCGCGAGGTAGGAAAGCTTTCTTT.

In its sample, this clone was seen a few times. The CDR3 region is CASTRDRGGYEQYF. Here the CDR3 DNA reads TGTGCCAGTACCCGCGACAGGGGTGGCTACGAGCAGTACTTC. V is TRBV2 and J is TRBJ2-7, with TRBD1 matching over 8 bases. V dropped 9 bases and J dropped 3; count of bases not matched to a gene: 10. The CDR3 has 14 amino acids. The germline gives CDR1 SNHLY, CDR2 FYNNEI.

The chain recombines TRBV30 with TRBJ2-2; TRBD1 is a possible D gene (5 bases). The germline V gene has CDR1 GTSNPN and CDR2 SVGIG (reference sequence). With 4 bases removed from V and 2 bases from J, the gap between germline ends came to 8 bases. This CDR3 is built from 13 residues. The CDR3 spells CAWKDTNTGELFF. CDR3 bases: TGTGCCTGGAAGGACACAAACACCGGGGAGCTGTTTTTT.

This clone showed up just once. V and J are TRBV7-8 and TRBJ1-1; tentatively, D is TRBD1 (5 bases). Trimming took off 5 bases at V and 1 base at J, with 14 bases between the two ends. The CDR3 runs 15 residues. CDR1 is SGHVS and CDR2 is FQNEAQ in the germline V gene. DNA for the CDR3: TGTGCCAGCAGCCGGGCCACAGGTTGGAACACTGAAGCTTTCTTT. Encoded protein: CASSRATGWNTEAFF.

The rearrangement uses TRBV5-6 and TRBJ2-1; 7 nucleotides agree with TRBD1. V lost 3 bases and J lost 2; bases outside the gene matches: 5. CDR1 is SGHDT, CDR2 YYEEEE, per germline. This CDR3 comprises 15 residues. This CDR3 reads CASSSPGQPYNEQFF. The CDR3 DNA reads TGTGCCAGCAGCTCGCCGGGACAGCCCTACAATGAGCAGTTCTTC.

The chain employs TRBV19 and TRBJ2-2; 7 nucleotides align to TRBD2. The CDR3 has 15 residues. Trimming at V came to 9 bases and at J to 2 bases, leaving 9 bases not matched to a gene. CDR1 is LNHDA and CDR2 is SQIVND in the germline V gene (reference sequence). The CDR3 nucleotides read TGTGCCAGCCACCTTAGCGGGCGCAACACCGGGGAGCTGTTTTTT. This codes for CASHLSGRNTGELFF.

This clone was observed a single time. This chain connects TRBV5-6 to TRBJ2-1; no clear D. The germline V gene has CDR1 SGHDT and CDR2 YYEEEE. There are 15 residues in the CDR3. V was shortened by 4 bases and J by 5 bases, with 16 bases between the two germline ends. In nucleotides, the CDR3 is TGTGCCAGCAGCCCCGAGAGTCGAGGCCACAATGAGCAGTTCTTC. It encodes CASSPESRGHNEQFF.

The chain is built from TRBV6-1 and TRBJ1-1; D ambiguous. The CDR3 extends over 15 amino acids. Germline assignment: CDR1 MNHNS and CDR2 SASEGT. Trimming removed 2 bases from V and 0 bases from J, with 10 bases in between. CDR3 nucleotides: TGTGCCAGCAGTGAATACGGGGAAATGAACACTGAAGCTTTCTTT. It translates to CASSEYGEMNTEAFF.

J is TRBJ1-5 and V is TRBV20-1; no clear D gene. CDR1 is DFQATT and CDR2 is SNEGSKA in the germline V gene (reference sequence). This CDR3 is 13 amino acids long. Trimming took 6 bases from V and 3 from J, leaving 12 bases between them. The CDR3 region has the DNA TGCAGTGCCAGTCGGGAGTACAATCAGCCCCAGCATTTT. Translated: CSASREYNQPQHF.

The chain's CDR3 is CASSPQTGYATQYF. CDR3 sequence (DNA): TGTGCCAGTAGCCCACAAACAGGGTACGCGACCCAGTACTTC. The chain carries TRBV19 and TRBJ2-5; the D gene is possibly TRBD1 (6 bases). This CDR3 is 14 amino acids long. Germline lookup yields CDR1 LNHDA and CDR2 SQIVND (reference sequence). V lost 6 bases and J lost 7, with 18 bases in between.

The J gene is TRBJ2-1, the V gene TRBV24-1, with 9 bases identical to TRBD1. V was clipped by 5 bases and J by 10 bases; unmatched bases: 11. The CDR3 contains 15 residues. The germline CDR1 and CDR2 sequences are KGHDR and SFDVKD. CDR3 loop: CATSAEDRGVKEQFF. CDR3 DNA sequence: TGTGCCACCAGTGCGGAGGACAGGGGCGTTAAAGAGCAGTTCTTC.

The CDR3, as DNA: TGTGCCACCAGTGACCGTGGCCGGACTAGCAGGGGACACGATGAGCAGTTCTTC. Translating gives CATSDRGRTSRGHDEQFF. J is TRBJ2-1 and V is TRBV24-1, with 8 bases that match TRBD2. The length of the CDR3 is 18 residues. Germline V gene data show CDR1 as KGHDR and CDR2 as SFDVKD. V dropped 4 bases and J dropped 8; count of bases not matched to a gene: 18.

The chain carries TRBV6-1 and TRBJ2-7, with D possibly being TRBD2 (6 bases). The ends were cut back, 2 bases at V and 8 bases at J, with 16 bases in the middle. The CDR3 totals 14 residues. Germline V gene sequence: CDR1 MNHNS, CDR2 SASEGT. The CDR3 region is CASSEITGEKKQYF. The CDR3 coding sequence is TGTGCCAGCAGTGAAATCACGGGAGAAAAAAAGCAGTACTTC.

The chain's CDR3 is CASSPRPGNTLNEKLFF. DNA of the CDR3: TGTGCCAGCTCACCACGGCCAGGAAACACCCTTAATGAAAAACTGTTTTTT. The V and J genes are TRBV18 and TRBJ1-4, with D unclear. Trimming pared 1 base from V and 4 bases from J, leaving 16 bases between. The CDR3 is 17 residues long. Germline loops: CDR1 KGHSH, CDR2 LQKENI.

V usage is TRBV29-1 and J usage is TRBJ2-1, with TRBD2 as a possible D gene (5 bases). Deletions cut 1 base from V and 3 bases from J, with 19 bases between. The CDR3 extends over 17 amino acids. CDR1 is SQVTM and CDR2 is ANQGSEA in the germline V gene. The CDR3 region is CSVEVDPRPSFYNEQFF. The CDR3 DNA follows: TGCAGCGTTGAAGTCGACCCAAGGCCTAGCTTCTACAATGAGCAGTTCTTC.

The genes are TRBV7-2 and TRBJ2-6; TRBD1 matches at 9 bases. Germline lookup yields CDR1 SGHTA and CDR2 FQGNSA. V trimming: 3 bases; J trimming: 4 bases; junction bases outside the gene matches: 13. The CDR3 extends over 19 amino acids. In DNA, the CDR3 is TGTGCCAGCAGCTTGGCTCCGACAGGGGGGACGGAAGGGGCCAACGTCCTGACTTTC. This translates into CASSLAPTGGTEGANVLTF. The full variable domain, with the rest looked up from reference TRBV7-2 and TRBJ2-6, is GAGVSQSPSNKVTEKGKDVELRCDPISGHTALYWYRQSLGQGLEFLIYFQGNSAPDKSGLPSDRFSAERTGGSVSTLTIQRTQQEDSAVYLCASSLAPTGGTEGANVLTFGAGSRLTVL.